Shown below are 18 T cell receptor beta chains from a single sample sequenced in a study of blood T cell repertoires in COVID-19. TCRdb's copy holds only in-frame clones and misses some; the assay was immunoSEQ multiplex PCR. The sample lists roughly 150,000 clones, about 80% occurring once. Sequenced sample: peripheral blood. The receptors stem from a human donor in a cohort sampled during active COVID-19.

The chain recombines TRBV24-1 with TRBJ2-2; 9 nucleotides align to TRBD1. Per the germline V gene, CDR1 is KGHDR and CDR2 is SFDVKD. V gave up 7 bases and J gave up 5 bases; unmatched junction bases: 7. The CDR3 contains 15 residues. The DNA for the CDR3 is TGTGCCACCAGACCCCGGGACAGGGAGACCGGGGAGCTGTTTTTT. Encoded protein: CATRPRDRETGELFF.

This chain links TRBV2 with TRBJ2-2; maybe TRBD2 (5 bases). The length of the CDR3 is 15 residues. Trimming shortened V by 7 bases and J by 5 bases, and 17 bases separated the two germline ends. Per germline, CDR1 SNHLY and CDR2 FYNNEI. CDR3 amino acids: CASTLDSLSTGELFF. Written as DNA, the CDR3 is TGTGCCAGCACCTTGGACTCCTTGAGTACCGGGGAGCTGTTTTTT.

V is TRBV6-2 or TRBV6-3 and J is TRBJ2-4; 7 bases are a match to TRBD2. The CDR3 sequence is 16 residues long. CDR1 and CDR2 (germline): MNHEY, SVGEGT. J gave up 8 bases and V 6 bases, and 16 bases lay outside the gene matches. The CDR3 region is CASSPGWSGAGDIQYF. The CDR3 DNA reads as TGTGCCAGCAGCCCTGGGTGGAGCGGGGCCGGGGACATTCAGTACTTC.

J is TRBJ1-5 and V is TRBV7-8, with 7 bases identical to TRBD1. This CDR3 region has 15 residues. Per germline, CDR1 SGHVS and CDR2 FQNEAQ. The junction had 9 bases not matched to a gene; V was cut back by 5 bases and J by 5 bases. Here the CDR3 DNA reads TGTGCCAGCAGCCTGAGGAGGACAGGCGATCAGCCCCAGCATTTT. Protein: CASSLRRTGDQPQHF. Looking up the rest from reference TRBV7-8 and TRBJ1-5 gives the full variable domain: GAGVSQSPRYKVAKRGQDVALRCDPISGHVSLFWYQQALGQGPEFLTYFQNEAQLDKSGLPSDRFFAERPEGSVSTLKIQRTQQEDSAVYLCASSLRRTGDQPQHFGDGTRLSIL.

V is TRBV5-6 and J is TRBJ1-2; 8 nucleotides line up with TRBD1. Germline V gives CDR1 SGHDT, CDR2 YYEEEE. V lost 4 bases and J lost 9; bases outside the gene matches: 14. This CDR3 is 15 amino acids long. Here the CDR3 reads CASSRGTGSFNRYTF. The CDR3 nucleotides are TGTGCCAGCAGCAGGGGGACAGGCAGCTTCAATCGCTACACCTTC.

This clone has only one observation. The DNA for the CDR3 is TGTGCCAGCAGCTTCCTGGTGGAGCTCGAGCAGTACTTC. Amino acids: CASSFLVELEQYF. V usage is TRBV7-9 and J usage is TRBJ2-7, with D uncertain. CDR3 length equals 13 residues. V gave up 3 bases and J gave up 6 bases, with 12 bases separating them. The germline CDR1 and CDR2 sequences are SEHNR and FQNEAQ (reference sequence). The full variable domain, rest sourced from reference TRBV7-9 and TRBJ2-7, is DTGVSQNPRHKITKRGQNVTFRCDPISEHNRLYWYRQTLGQGPEFLTYFQNEAQLEKSRLLSDRFSAERPKGSFSTLEIQRTEQGDSAMYLCASSFLVELEQYFGPGTRLTVT.

This clone has just a few counts. This chain joins TRBV12-5 and TRBJ1-3; D is undetermined. The CDR3 length is 17 residues. Trimming took off 5 bases at V and 2 bases at J, with 19 bases between the two ends. The germline CDR1 and CDR2 sequences are LGHNT and FRNRAP. The CDR3 protein is CASGPRSTAGAGNTIYF. CDR3 nucleotides: TGTGCTAGTGGTCCTAGGTCCACGGCGGGAGCTGGAAACACCATATATTTT.

This clone was observed a few times. This chain links TRBV6-6 with TRBJ2-7; possibly TRBD1 for D (6 bases). The CDR3 is made up of 15 amino acids. V was pared by 7 bases and J by 0 bases, with 16 bases between. CDR1 and CDR2 (germline): MNHNY, SVGAGI (reference sequence). As DNA, the CDR3 is TGTGCCAGCAATTCGGACAGTCTGGTCTCCTACGAGCAGTACTTC. Translating it yields CASNSDSLVSYEQYF.

This chain joins TRBV19 and TRBJ2-7; a possible D gene is TRBD1 (6 bases). Germline assignment: CDR1 LNHDA and CDR2 SQIVND (reference sequence). The CDR3 has 14 residues. V was pared by 4 bases and J by 1 base, with 11 bases between. Written as DNA, the CDR3 is TGTGCCAGTAGTACAACCGGGACATCCTACGAGCAGTACTTC. This codes for CASSTTGTSYEQYF.

The chain couples TRBV4-1 to TRBJ2-1, with 12 bases fitting TRBD1. The J segment lost 0 bases and the V segment lost 4 bases, leaving 10 bases of the junction unmatched. The CDR3 has 19 residues. Germline CDR1 is MGHRA and CDR2 is YSYEKL. The CDR3 reads CASSPTGTGGPSSYNEQFF. The CDR3 region has the DNA TGCGCCAGCAGCCCAACCGGGACAGGGGGCCCAAGCTCCTACAATGAGCAGTTCTTC.

This rearrangement joins TRBV7-9 to TRBJ2-2; tentatively, D is TRBD1 (6 bases). The CDR3 totals 16 residues. Germline CDR1 reads SEHNR; CDR2 reads FQNEAQ (reference sequence). Trimming left V 6 bases short and J 0 bases short, with 14 bases between. Here the CDR3 DNA reads TGTGCCAGCAGTCCTTTGGGGGCCGCGAACACCGGGGAGCTGTTTTTT. Residues: CASSPLGAANTGELFF.

V and J are TRBV27 and TRBJ2-2; the D gene is possibly TRBD1 (6 bases). Trimming cost V 5 bases and J 5 bases, with 21 bases left between them. This CDR3 contains 17 residues. Germline-derived CDR1 and CDR2 are MNHEY and SMNVEV (reference sequence). DNA of the CDR3: TGTGCCAGCAGTCGAAAGCCCTACAGGGCTGGGACCGGGGAGCTGTTTTTT. This encodes CASSRKPYRAGTGELFF.

The CDR3 DNA sequence: TGTGCCAGTAGCTCAGGGCGGACCGGGGAGCTGTTTTTT. Protein: CASSSGRTGELFF. The chain is built from TRBV19 and TRBJ2-2, with a tentative D call TRBD1 (5 bases). This CDR3 spans 13 amino acids. V lost 6 bases to trimming and J lost 5 bases, with 10 bases between them. Germline values: CDR1 LNHDA, CDR2 SQIVND (reference sequence). Full variable domain (remainder filled in from reference TRBV19 and TRBJ2-2): DGGITQSPKYLFRKEGQNVTLSCEQNLNHDAMYWYRQDPGQGLRLIYYSQIVNDFQKGDIAEGYSVSREKKESFPLTVTSAQKNPTAFYLCASSSGRTGELFFGEGSRLTVL.

The chain joins TRBV24-1 to TRBJ2-5; 9 positions match TRBD2. There are 16 residues in the CDR3. Per germline, CDR1 KGHDR and CDR2 SFDVKD. V was clipped by 4 bases and J by 6 bases; unmatched bases: 11. The CDR3 coding sequence is TGTGCCACCAGTGACTTCTCGCGGGGGGGACAAAAGACCCAGTACTTC. It codes for CATSDFSRGGQKTQYF.

This clone was recorded once. DNA for the CDR3: TGCAGCGTTGAAGAACTTTACTCTGGAAACACCATATATTTT. Its protein product is CSVEELYSGNTIYF. V usage is TRBV29-1 and J usage is TRBJ1-3, with D uncertain. CDR1 and CDR2 (germline): SQVTM, ANQGSEA. V lost 0 bases, J lost 0 bases, and 6 bases lay in between. CDR3 length: 14 residues.

The chain joins TRBV19 to TRBJ2-5; perhaps TRBD2 as D (6 bases). CDR1 LNHDA and CDR2 SQIVND come from the germline V gene (reference sequence). This CDR3 is 16 amino acids long. The V and J ends lost 2 bases and 2 bases respectively, with 15 bases between them. For the CDR3, the DNA is TGTGCCAGTAGTATAAGGAGGGCAGCATCACAAGAGACCCAGTACTTC. This encodes CASSIRRAASQETQYF.

V usage is TRBV24-1 and J usage is TRBJ2-1, with 8 bases lining up with TRBD2. This CDR3 spans 16 amino acids. The trim removed 4 bases at V and 5 bases at J, leaving 9 bases unmatched. Germline lookup yields CDR1 KGHDR and CDR2 SFDVKD. The CDR3 bases are TGTGCCACCAGTGACCGGGGTAGCGGGGAAAACAATGAGCAGTTCTTC. Its translation: CATSDRGSGENNEQFF.

This rearrangement joins TRBV12-3 or TRBV12-4 to TRBJ1-1; no clear D gene. V lost 6 bases and J 5 bases, leaving 10 bases between the germline ends. The CDR3 is 12 residues long. Written as DNA, the CDR3 is TGTGCCAGCAGATACAAGTTTACTGAAGCTTTCTTT. It translates to CASRYKFTEAFF.